This TCR beta chain was retrieved from a study of T cell changes during pregnancy in multiple sclerosis. Sequencing was performed with immunoSEQ multiplex PCR; in TCRdb, only in-frame clones are kept and a portion is missing. The repertoire holds under 100,000 clones, with 85% to 95% as singletons. The TCR comes from a female donor in good health, enrolled as a control in a pregnancy study. Here the sequenced sample was peripheral blood, taken in the first trimester of pregnancy.

The DNA for the CDR3 is TGTGCCACCAGCCTTTTCGAGACGAGGGACACCGGGGAGCTGTTTTTT. Translated: CATSLFETRDTGELFF. This rearrangement joins TRBV15 to TRBJ2-2, with D possibly matching TRBD2 (5 bases). Germline CDR1 and CDR2: LNHNV and YYDKDF (reference sequence). The CDR3 covers 16 residues. V lost 5 bases and J 3 bases, leaving 16 bases between the germline ends.